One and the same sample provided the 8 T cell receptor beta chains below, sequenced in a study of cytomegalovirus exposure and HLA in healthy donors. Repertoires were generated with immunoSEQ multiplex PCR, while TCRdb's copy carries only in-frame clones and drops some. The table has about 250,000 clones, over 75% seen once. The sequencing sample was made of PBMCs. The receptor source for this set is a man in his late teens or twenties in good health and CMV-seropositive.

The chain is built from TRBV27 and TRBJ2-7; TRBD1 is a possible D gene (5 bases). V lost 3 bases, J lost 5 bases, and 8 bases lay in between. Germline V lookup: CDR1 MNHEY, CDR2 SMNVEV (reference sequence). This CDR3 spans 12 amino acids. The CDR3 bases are TGTGCCAGCAGTTTTTGGGGCGACGAGCAGTACTTC. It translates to CASSFWGDEQYF.

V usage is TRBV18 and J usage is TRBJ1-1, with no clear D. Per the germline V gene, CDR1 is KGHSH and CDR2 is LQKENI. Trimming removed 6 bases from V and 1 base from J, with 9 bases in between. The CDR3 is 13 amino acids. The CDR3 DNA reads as TGTGCCAGCTCGTATCAAGGGAACACTGAAGCTTTCTTT. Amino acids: CASSYQGNTEAFF.

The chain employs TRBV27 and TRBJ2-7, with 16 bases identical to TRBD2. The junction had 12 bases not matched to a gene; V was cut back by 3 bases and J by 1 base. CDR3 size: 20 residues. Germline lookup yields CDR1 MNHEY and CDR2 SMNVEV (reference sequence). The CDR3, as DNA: TGTGCCAGCAGTTTCGGATTTCCTGGGACTAGCGGGAGGGCGTCCTACGAGCAGTACTTC. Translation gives CASSFGFPGTSGRASYEQYF.

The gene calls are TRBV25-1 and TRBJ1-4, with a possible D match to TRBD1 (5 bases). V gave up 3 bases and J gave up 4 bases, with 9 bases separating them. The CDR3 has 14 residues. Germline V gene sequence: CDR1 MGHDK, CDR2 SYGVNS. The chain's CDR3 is CASSDVGGNEKLFF. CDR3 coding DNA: TGTGCCAGCAGTGATGTGGGGGGTAATGAAAAACTGTTTTTT.

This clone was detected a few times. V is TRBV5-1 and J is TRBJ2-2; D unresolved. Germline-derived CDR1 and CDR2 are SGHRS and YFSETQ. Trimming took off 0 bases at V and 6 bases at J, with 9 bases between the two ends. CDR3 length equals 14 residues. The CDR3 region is CASSLGGLAGELFF. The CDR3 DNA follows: TGCGCCAGCAGCTTGGGTGGATTGGCCGGGGAGCTGTTTTTT.

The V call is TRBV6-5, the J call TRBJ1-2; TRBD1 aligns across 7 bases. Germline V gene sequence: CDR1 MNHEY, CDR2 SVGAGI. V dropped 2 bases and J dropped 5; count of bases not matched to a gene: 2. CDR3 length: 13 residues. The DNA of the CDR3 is TGTGCCAGCAGTTACGGACAGGTTTATGGCTACACCTTC. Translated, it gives CASSYGQVYGYTF.

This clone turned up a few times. The CDR3 region has the DNA TGTGCCAGCAGCCGTGGACCACTTGAAGCTTTCTTT. Translation gives CASSRGPLEAFF. This chain connects TRBV2 to TRBJ1-1; D is undetermined. Germline V gene lookup returns CDR1 SNHLY and CDR2 FYNNEI. The ends were cut back, 6 bases at V and 7 bases at J, with 12 bases in the middle. The CDR3 loop spans 12 amino acids.

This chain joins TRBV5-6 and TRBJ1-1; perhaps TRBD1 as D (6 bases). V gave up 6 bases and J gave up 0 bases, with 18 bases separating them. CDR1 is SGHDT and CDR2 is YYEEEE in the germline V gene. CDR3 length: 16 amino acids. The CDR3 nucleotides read TGTGCCAGCAACTTCATGGGGGGGCACCTGAACACTGAAGCTTTCTTT. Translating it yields CASNFMGGHLNTEAFF.